Listed below are T cell receptor beta chains from one sample, sequenced in a study of beta chain features in type 1 diabetes. Sequencing used immunoSEQ multiplex PCR; TCRdb keeps in-frame clones, though not all of them. The sample includes over 120,000 clones, 9.2% of them seen just once. Material: central memory CD4+ T cells from blood. These TCRs come from a man younger than 30 in good health. Both conserved end residues are part of each CDR3. A D gene is named only where the DNA matches it firmly. Only part of the rows carry a size: once, few, many, or a class if the clone is expanded.

D gene,V gene,CDR3 length,clone size,J gene,CDR3 protein,CDR3 DNA
TRBD1,TRBV7-6,16,.,TRBJ2-3,CASSMRQGISTDTQYF,TGTGCCAGCAGCATGAGACAGGGTATAAGCACAGATACGCAGTATTTT
TRBD1,TRBV7-8,16,.,TRBJ2-6,CASSSQGASGANVLTF,TGTGCCAGCAGCTCCCAGGGGGCCTCTGGGGCCAACGTCCTGACTTTC
.,TRBV9,15,few,TRBJ1-1,CASSREGTVNTEAFF,TGTGCCAGCAGCAGAGAAGGCACAGTGAACACTGAAGCTTTCTTT
.,TRBV6-5,16,.,TRBJ2-3,CASSYRGAASTDTQYF,TGTGCCAGCAGTTATCGGGGGGCCGCTAGCACAGATACGCAGTATTTT
.,TRBV7-3,17,.,TRBJ1-3,CASSPMGGAFSGNTIYF,TGTGCCAGCAGCCCCATGGGGGGGGCCTTCTCTGGAAACACCATATATTTT
TRBD2,TRBV7-9,18,.,TRBJ2-2,CASSSRLGSGGSTGELFF,TGTGCCAGCAGCTCCCGCCTCGGGAGCGGGGGGAGCACCGGGGAGCTGTTTTTT
TRBD2,TRBV4-3,16,.,TRBJ2-1,CASSQSGVGLDNEQFF,TGCGCCAGCAGCCAGAGCGGGGTCGGATTAGACAATGAGCAGTTCTTC
TRBD2,TRBV5-4,17,few,TRBJ2-3,CASSLQSGTSGADTQYF,TGTGCCAGCAGCTTGCAAAGCGGGACTAGCGGGGCAGATACGCAGTATTTT
.,TRBV7-2,13,.,TRBJ2-3,CASQRRVGDTQYF,TGTGCCAGTCAGCGCAGGGTAGGAGATACGCAGTATTTT
.,TRBV5-4,12,few,TRBJ2-1,CASSLYGGEQFF,TGTGCCAGCAGCTTGTACGGTGGTGAGCAGTTCTTC
.,TRBV7-8,14,.,TRBJ2-3,CASSLVDFTDTQYF,TGTGCCAGCAGCTTAGTCGACTTCACAGATACGCAGTATTTT
.,TRBV19,16,.,TRBJ2-1,CASSIGGRGAYNEQFF,TGTGCCAGTAGTATCGGGGGCAGGGGGGCCTACAATGAGCAGTTCTTC
.,TRBV7-9,15,few,TRBJ2-1,CASSPWTVVGNEQFF,TGTGCCAGCAGCCCCTGGACAGTAGTCGGCAATGAGCAGTTCTTC
.,TRBV28,13,.,TRBJ2-7,CASRTTGPSEQYF,TGTGCCAGCAGAACCACAGGGCCCAGCGAGCAGTACTTC
TRBD1,TRBV30,14,few,TRBJ1-2,CAWNPGGMYYGYTF,TGTGCCTGGAACCCAGGGGGCATGTACTATGGCTACACCTTC
.,TRBV7-2,13,.,TRBJ2-7,CASSLSGVHEQYF,TGTGCCAGCAGCTTATCAGGGGTCCACGAGCAGTACTTC
TRBD1,TRBV19,16,few,TRBJ1-5,CASSTNRGASNQPQHF,TGTGCCAGTAGTACGAACAGGGGGGCTAGCAATCAGCCCCAGCATTTT
.,TRBV6-6,11,few,TRBJ2-1,CASSSGVLQFF,TGTGCCAGCAGTTCAGGGGTGTTACAGTTCTTC
TRBD1,TRBV28,16,few,TRBJ1-2,CASSFTARGQGYGYTF,TGTGCCAGCAGTTTCACGGCGAGGGGGCAAGGCTATGGCTACACCTTC
.,TRBV30,13,.,TRBJ1-2,CAWSFRGIYGYTF,TGTGCCTGGAGCTTCCGGGGGATCTATGGCTACACCTTC
.,TRBV4-3,16,few,TRBJ1-5,CASSAHVGGVNQPQHF,TGCGCCAGCAGCGCTCACGTGGGGGGGGTGAATCAGCCCCAGCATTTT
.,TRBV18,14,.,TRBJ2-1,CASSPLSGHNEQFF,TGTGCCAGCTCACCACTATCAGGCCACAATGAGCAGTTCTTC
TRBD2,TRBV28,17,.,TRBJ2-5,CASSRRPSGGAAETQYF,TGTGCCAGCAGTCGCAGACCGAGCGGGGGGGCCGCAGAGACCCAGTACTTC
.,TRBV10-3,14,.,TRBJ2-4,CAITSGIRYHIQYF,TGTGCCATCACCTCAGGGATAAGATACCACATTCAGTACTTC
.,TRBV28,14,few,TRBJ1-2,CASSLLMADYGYTF,TGTGCCAGCAGTTTATTGATGGCAGACTATGGCTACACCTTC
.,TRBV19,15,.,TRBJ2-7,CASTLGGTEGAEQYF,TGTGCCAGTACGTTGGGCGGGACCGAAGGGGCCGAGCAGTACTTC
.,TRBV7-9,13,many,TRBJ1-2,CASSAQTNYGYTF,TGTGCCAGCAGCGCCCAGACTAACTATGGCTACACCTTC
.,TRBV7-2,14,few,TRBJ2-2,CASSSGLGAGELFF,TGTGCCAGCAGCTCAGGTTTGGGAGCCGGGGAGCTGTTTTTT
TRBD2,TRBV4-3,16,.,TRBJ2-1,CASSKTGTSGSYEQFF,TGCGCCAGCAGCAAAACCGGGACTAGCGGTAGCTATGAGCAGTTCTTC
.,TRBV7-6,13,few,TRBJ1-6,CASSLNGVTPLHF,TGTGCCAGCAGCTTAAACGGTGTAACACCCCTCCACTTT
.,TRBV5-4,16,few,TRBJ2-6,CASSPDRLSGANVLTF,TGTGCCAGCAGCCCCGACAGGCTCTCTGGGGCCAACGTCCTGACTTTC
TRBD2,TRBV6-1,14,few,TRBJ2-1,CASRTGGANNEQFF,TGTGCCAGCAGGACCGGGGGGGCGAACAATGAGCAGTTCTTC
TRBD2,TRBV5-6,15,few,TRBJ2-3,CASILRGVGPDTQYF,TGTGCCAGCATCCTTCGGGGGGTGGGTCCCGATACGCAGTATTTT
.,TRBV7-2,14,.,TRBJ1-2,CASSPTGSNYGYTF,TGTGCCAGCAGCCCGACAGGATCTAACTATGGCTACACCTTC
TRBD1,TRBV4-1,16,.,TRBJ2-7,CASSREGQGISYEQYF,TGCGCCAGCAGCCGGGAGGGACAGGGGATTTCCTACGAGCAGTACTTC
.,TRBV7-2,15,.,TRBJ2-1,CASTSRGGLYNEQFF,TGTGCCAGCACCTCCCGAGGAGGGTTGTACAATGAGCAGTTCTTC
.,TRBV6-1,12,many,TRBJ2-5,CASSEAQATQYF,TGTGCCAGCAGTGAAGCGCAGGCGACCCAGTACTTC
.,TRBV15,15,.,TRBJ2-2,CATSGAGPHTGELFF,TGTGCCACCAGCGGGGCGGGACCACACACCGGGGAGCTGTTTTTT
.,TRBV18,14,few,TRBJ2-4,CASSPYHAENIQYF,TGTGCCAGCTCACCATATCATGCGGAAAACATTCAGTACTTC
.,TRBV7-9,11,.,TRBJ1-2,CASSPSAGYTF,TGTGCCAGCAGCCCGAGTGCCGGCTACACCTTC
TRBD1,TRBV4-3,13,.,TRBJ1-6,CVSSRDRESPLHF,TGCGTCAGCAGTAGGGACAGGGAGTCACCCCTCCACTTT
.,TRBV4-2,17,few,TRBJ2-7,CASSQTTTGYGSYEQYF,TGTGCCAGCAGCCAAACGACTACAGGGTATGGGAGCTACGAGCAGTACTTC
.,TRBV4-3,15,few,TRBJ1-5,CASSQEFGGAQPQHF,TGCGCCAGCAGCCAAGAATTTGGGGGGGCCCAGCCCCAGCATTTT
.,TRBV7-2,16,.,TRBJ1-3,CASSLVRAGPGNTIYF,TGTGCCAGCAGCTTAGTCAGGGCAGGGCCTGGAAACACCATATATTTT
TRBD2,TRBV7-8,15,.,TRBJ2-3,CASSLALAGAHTQYF,TGTGCCAGCAGCTTAGCCCTAGCGGGGGCCCATACGCAGTATTTT
TRBD2,TRBV4-3,17,.,TRBJ2-1,CASSGGLAGGPGNEQFF,TGCGCCAGCAGTGGGGGACTAGCGGGGGGGCCTGGCAATGAGCAGTTCTTC
TRBD2,TRBV7-3,14,few,TRBJ2-1,CASSSPPSGVEQFF,TGTGCCAGCAGCTCCCCCCCTAGCGGGGTTGAGCAGTTCTTC
.,TRBV5-4,13,few,TRBJ2-2,CASSLDIHRELFF,TGTGCCAGCAGCTTGGACATCCACCGGGAGCTGTTTTTT
.,TRBV18,14,.,TRBJ2-5,CASSPSERVETQYF,TGTGCCAGCTCACCTTCGGAGAGGGTAGAGACCCAGTACTTC